Presented here are 5 T cell receptor beta chains from one specimen sequenced in a study of T cells expressing NK-cell markers. TCRdb reprocessed the 5' RACE reads and reports one entry per CDR3 protein, with no DNA. The sample data list 400,000 to 450,000 distinct CDR3 sequences. The material sequenced was blood T cells: a sorted CD56 or NKG2C T cell subset, CD4+ or CD8+ T cells, or bulk PBMC T cells (not recorded which). These receptors all come from a woman between 18 and 69 years old in good health.

The rearrangement links TRBV6-1 to TRBJ2-2. The germline gives CDR1 MNHNS, CDR2 SASEGT. CDR3 length equals 13 residues. The chain's CDR3 is CASRDGNTGELFF.

The chain combines TRBV9 with TRBJ2-6. The CDR3 consists of 15 residues. The germline V gene has CDR1 SGDLS and CDR2 YYNGEE. CDR3 sequence reads: CASKDSYSGANVLTF.

The gene calls are TRBV20-1 and TRBJ1-5. CDR3 length equals 17 residues. CDR1 and CDR2 (germline): DFQATT, SNEGSKA (reference sequence). The CDR3 loop is CSARGGVSVYSNQPQHF.

The V call is TRBV30, the J call TRBJ2-3. The V gene's germline CDR1 is GTSNPN and CDR2 SVGIG (reference sequence). The CDR3 has 14 residues. The CDR3 loop is CAWRLKTSTDTQYF.

The rearrangement uses TRBV20-1 and TRBJ2-2. The CDR3 is 13 residues long. Germline V gene lookup returns CDR1 DFQATT and CDR2 SNEGSKA (reference sequence). CDR3 sequence: CSANDQTTGELFF.